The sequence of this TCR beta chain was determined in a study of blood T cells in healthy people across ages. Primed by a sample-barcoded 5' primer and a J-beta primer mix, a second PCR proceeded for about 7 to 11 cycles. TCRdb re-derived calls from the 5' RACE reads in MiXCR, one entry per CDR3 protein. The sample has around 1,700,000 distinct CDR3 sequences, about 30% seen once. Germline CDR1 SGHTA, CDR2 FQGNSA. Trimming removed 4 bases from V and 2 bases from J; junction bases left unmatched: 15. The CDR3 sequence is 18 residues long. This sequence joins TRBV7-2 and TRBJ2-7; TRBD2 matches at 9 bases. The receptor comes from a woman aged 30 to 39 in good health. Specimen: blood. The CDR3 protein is CASSSRGSGGLSPYEQYF. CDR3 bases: TGTGCCAGCAGCTCCCGTGGTAGCGGGGGCCTATCCCCCTACGAGCAGTACTTC.